The 25 T cell receptor beta chains listed next were all sequenced from one sample in a study of T cells after yellow fever vaccination. Using its own MiXCR run on the 5' RACE reads, TCRdb lists one record per CDR3 protein. The sample has 300,000 to 400,000 distinct CDR3 sequences; around 13% are singletons. The input for sequencing was CD4+ T cells sorted from PBMCs, taken 15 days after the yellow fever booster vaccination. These receptor sequences come from a man aged 18 to 29 who received the YFV17D yellow fever vaccine.

V and J are TRBV18 and TRBJ1-4; possibly TRBD1 for D (6 bases). The CDR3 totals 16 residues. V was shortened by 3 bases and J by 1 base, with 12 bases between the two germline ends. Germline V gives CDR1 KGHSH, CDR2 LQKENI. CDR3 in DNA: TGTGCCAGCTCACCCCGGGACACGCGAACTAATGAAAAACTGTTTTTT. It codes for CASSPRDTRTNEKLFF.

This rearrangement joins TRBV4-3 to TRBJ2-3, with D unclear. The CDR3 has 16 amino acids. The V gene's germline CDR1 is LGHNA and CDR2 YSLEER. The V gene lost 4 bases and the J gene lost 6 bases, with 20 bases spanning the gap. This CDR3 reads CASSLGFSPVRDTQYF. The CDR3 DNA reads as TGCGCCAGCAGCCTCGGATTTTCGCCCGTCAGGGATACGCAGTATTTT.

This clonotype was counted between two and nine times. This sequence joins TRBV27 and TRBJ2-6; D is uncertain. Trimming pared 8 bases from V and 0 bases from J, leaving 8 bases between. Per germline, CDR1 MNHEY and CDR2 SMNVEV (reference sequence). The CDR3 is made up of 14 amino acids. Here the CDR3 DNA reads TGTGCCAGCGGTCGGGCCTCTGGGGCCAACGTCCTGACTTTC. Translation: CASGRASGANVLTF.

This clonotype was seen a few times. The chain is built from TRBV5-1 and TRBJ1-2, with unresolved D. From germline, CDR1 is SGHRS and CDR2 YFSETQ. V was trimmed by 4 bases and J by 1 base, leaving 14 bases between them. The CDR3 is 15 amino acids. The CDR3: CASSRAVGNNYGYTF. The CDR3 nucleotides are TGCGCCAGCAGCCGAGCTGTCGGGAATAACTATGGCTACACCTTC.

A few counts support this clonotype. The V gene is TRBV5-1, the J gene TRBJ2-5; no clear D. V was trimmed by 6 bases and J by 1 base, leaving 10 bases between them. The CDR3 spans 13 residues. CDR1 and CDR2 from the germline V gene are SGHRS and YFSETQ. This chain's CDR3 is CASKRTFQETQYF. CDR3 in DNA: TGCGCCAGCAAACGGACGTTCCAAGAGACCCAGTACTTC.

V usage is TRBV28 and J usage is TRBJ2-7; the match to TRBD1 covers 10 bases. J was trimmed by 1 base and V by 2 bases; bases with no gene match: 2. The CDR3 runs 15 residues. The V gene's germline CDR1 is MDHEN and CDR2 SYDVKM. Written as DNA, the CDR3 is TGTGCCAGCAGTTTAGGGGGACAGGGGTCCTACGAGCAGTACGTC. It yields the protein CASSLGGQGSYEQYV.

This clonotype was seen more than once but under ten times. The chain recombines TRBV7-2 with TRBJ1-1; no clear D. Germline CDR1 and CDR2: SGHTA and FQGNSA. The ends were cut back, 1 base at V and 2 bases at J, with 8 bases in the middle. This CDR3 spans 14 amino acids. CDR3 sequence: CASSLVTPNTEAFF. For the CDR3, the DNA is TGTGCCAGCAGCTTAGTGACACCCAACACTGAAGCTTTCTTT.

This clonotype appeared a few times. The genes are TRBV7-6 and TRBJ2-3; D is possibly TRBD2 (5 bases). This CDR3 has 14 residues. The V end lost 0 bases, the J end lost 7 bases, and 11 bases lay between the germline ends. Looked up from germline, CDR1 is SGHVS and CDR2 is FNYEAQ. The chain's CDR3 is CASSLAGITNTQYF. The CDR3 DNA reads as TGTGCCAGCAGCTTAGCCGGGATTACAAATACGCAGTATTTT. The entire variable domain, with the rest obtained from reference TRBV7-6 and TRBJ2-3, is as follows: GAGVSQSPRYKVTKRGQDVALRCDPISGHVSLYWYRQALGQGPEFLTYFNYEAQQDKSGLPNDRFSAERPEGSISTLTIQRTEQRDSAMYRCASSLAGITNTQYFGPGTRLTVL.

This sequence joins TRBV7-2 and TRBJ2-3, with TRBD2 identical over 10 bases. There are 14 residues in the CDR3. Unmatched junction bases numbered 6, after V lost 5 bases and J lost 7 bases. Germline CDR1 SGHTA, CDR2 FQGNSA. CDR3 coding DNA: TGTGCCAGCAGCCTCGGGACTAGCGCAAATACGCAGTATTTT. It yields the protein CASSLGTSANTQYF.

This chain's CDR3 is CASSSQGSLNTEAFF. The CDR3 region has the DNA TGTGCCAGCAGCTCACAGGGGTCGTTGAACACTGAAGCTTTCTTT. The chain uses TRBV5-6 and TRBJ1-1; 7 bases align to TRBD1. The V gene's germline CDR1 is SGHDT and CDR2 YYEEEE. This CDR3 comprises 15 residues. V lost 3 bases to trimming and J lost 0 bases; unmatched junction nucleotides: 5.

This chain links TRBV12-3 or TRBV12-4 with TRBJ2-1, with 7 bases aligning to TRBD1. The length of the CDR3 is 14 residues. With 3 bases clipped from V and 5 bases from J, the junction kept 4 bases outside the gene matches. The DNA of the CDR3 is TGTGCCAGCAGTTTTAGGACAGGCAACAATGAGCAGTTCTTC. It yields the protein CASSFRTGNNEQFF.

This chain uses TRBV18 with TRBJ1-2; D is perhaps TRBD1 (5 bases). Between the trimmed V and J ends, which lost 0 bases and 5 bases, there was a span of 7 bases. There are 13 residues in the CDR3. Germline values: CDR1 KGHSH, CDR2 LQKENI. Here the CDR3 reads CASSPPEGYGYTF. The CDR3 bases are TGTGCCAGCTCACCACCTGAGGGGTATGGCTACACCTTC.

This clonotype was detected a few times. The rearrangement joins TRBV6-2 or TRBV6-3 to TRBJ2-3; the D gene could be TRBD1 or TRBD2 (6 bases each). The CDR3 spans 14 residues. V was clipped by 6 bases and J by 4 bases, with 14 bases between them. The germline V gene encodes CDR1 MNHEY and CDR2 SVGEGT. The CDR3 DNA is TGTGCCAGCAGAGAAGGGGGGTCCGCAGATACGCAGTATTTT. Translating it yields CASREGGSADTQYF.

There are a few counts of this clonotype. The chain joins TRBV6-2 or TRBV6-3 to TRBJ1-5, with TRBD1 as a possible D gene (5 bases). V dropped 2 bases and J dropped 3 bases, with 8 bases sitting between them. CDR1 is MNHEY, CDR2 SVGEGT, per germline. The CDR3 has 14 amino acids. CDR3 nucleotides: TGTGCCAGCAGTTACAGACAGTTCAATCAGCCCCAGCATTTT. Amino acid sequence: CASSYRQFNQPQHF.

This clonotype was counted between two and nine times. The chain carries TRBV20-1 and TRBJ2-7; D is possibly TRBD1 (5 bases). Germline V gene data show CDR1 as DFQATT and CDR2 as SNEGSKA (reference sequence). The CDR3 runs 11 residues. The CDR3 loop is CSLLGRYEQYV. Written as DNA, the CDR3 is TGCAGCCTATTGGGGCGCTACGAGCAGTACGTC.

The rearrangement links TRBV2 to TRBJ1-3, with D possibly matching TRBD1 (5 bases). V lost 6 bases, J lost 3 bases, and 12 bases lay in between. The CDR3 runs to 14 residues. CDR1 and CDR2 (germline): SNHLY, FYNNEI. The DNA for the CDR3 is TGTGCCAGCAGGGGCACAGGTTTTGGAAACACCATATATTTT. It is translated as CASRGTGFGNTIYF.

V is TRBV20-1 and J is TRBJ2-5; D ambiguous. Trimming took off 4 bases at V and 2 bases at J, with 14 bases between the two ends. Germline V gene data show CDR1 as DFQATT and CDR2 as SNEGSKA (reference sequence). The CDR3 is 14 residues long. This CDR3 reads CSATDGQVQETQYF. The DNA for the CDR3 is TGCAGTGCTACTGACGGGCAGGTACAAGAGACCCAGTACTTC.

This chain uses TRBV27 with TRBJ2-7; 12 bases match TRBD1. Per the germline V gene, CDR1 is MNHEY and CDR2 is SMNVEV (reference sequence). V shed 6 bases and J 4 bases; nucleotides not matched to a gene: 7. This CDR3 region has 15 residues. CDR3 amino acids: CASRQGQGARYEQYF. The DNA of the CDR3 is TGTGCCAGCAGACAGGGACAGGGGGCGCGTTACGAGCAGTACTTC.

The chain couples TRBV5-1 to TRBJ1-1; tentatively, D is TRBD1 (6 bases). The CDR3 length is 15 residues. The V end lost 3 bases, the J end lost 0 bases, and 12 bases lay between the germline ends. From germline, CDR1 is SGHRS and CDR2 YFSETQ. As DNA, the CDR3 is TGCGCCAGCAGCTGGAACGGACAGTTGAACACTGAAGCTTTCTTT. It translates to CASSWNGQLNTEAFF.

This clonotype turned up a few times. The V and J genes are TRBV5-1 and TRBJ2-3; 8 nucleotides align to TRBD2. The CDR3 length is 17 residues. CDR1 and CDR2 from the germline V gene are SGHRS and YFSETQ. V trimming: 0 bases; J trimming: 7 bases; junction bases outside the gene matches: 13. CDR3 residues: CASSLAFGGGSPHTQYF. In DNA, the CDR3 is TGCGCCAGCAGCTTGGCTTTTGGCGGGGGGTCGCCACATACGCAGTATTTT.

This sequence joins TRBV5-1 and TRBJ2-7; 9 bases agree with TRBD2. The CDR3 is made up of 14 amino acids. V gave up 4 bases and J gave up 5 bases; unmatched junction bases: 7. Germline CDR1 reads SGHRS; CDR2 reads YFSETQ. In DNA form, the CDR3 reads TGCGCCAGCAGCCCGGGACTAGCCATCAACGAGCAGTACTTC. Its protein is CASSPGLAINEQYF.

This chain links TRBV20-1 with TRBJ1-4; 7 bases line up with TRBD1. This CDR3 contains 15 residues. The V and J ends lost 0 bases and 6 bases, in that order; junction bases with no gene match: 7. The germline V gene encodes CDR1 DFQATT and CDR2 SNEGSKA (reference sequence). The CDR3 DNA follows: TGCAGTGCTAGAGAGACAGGGTATTGGGATGAAAAACTGTTTTTT. Its translation: CSARETGYWDEKLFF.

This clonotype was observed a few times. The rearrangement joins TRBV5-1 to TRBJ1-6, with D unclear. Germline loops: CDR1 SGHRS, CDR2 YFSETQ. The CDR3 is 13 residues long. V lost 2 bases, J lost 7 bases, and 7 bases lay in between. DNA for the CDR3: TGCGCCAGCAGCTTCGAAGGGAATTCACCCCTCCACTTT. Amino acids: CASSFEGNSPLHF.

This chain uses TRBV14 with TRBJ2-7; TRBD1 is a possible D gene (6 bases). Germline lookup yields CDR1 SGHDN and CDR2 FVKESK. Trimming shortened V by 3 bases and J by 3 bases, and 12 bases separated the two germline ends. This CDR3 contains 14 residues. The CDR3 here is CASSQTGKVYEQYF. In DNA, the CDR3 is TGTGCCAGCAGCCAGACAGGAAAGGTCTACGAGCAGTACTTC.

This clonotype occurred many times. The V gene is TRBV20-1, the J gene TRBJ2-3; D might be TRBD2 (5 bases). The CDR3 is 14 residues long. Trimming took 4 bases from V and 2 from J, leaving 13 bases between them. Germline V gives CDR1 DFQATT, CDR2 SNEGSKA (reference sequence). The CDR3 loop reads CSAITSGSTDTQYF. The CDR3 DNA sequence: TGCAGTGCTATAACCAGCGGTTCCACAGATACGCAGTATTTT.